The 20 T cell receptor beta chains below come from one sample, sequenced in a study of shared clonotypes between healthy human individuals. Clones were sequenced by immunoSEQ multiplex PCR, and TCRdb holds only the in-frame ones, with some missing. The table includes approximately 980,000 clones, around three quarters detected once. Sequencing used memory CD4+ T cells sorted from blood. Subset indicated: CD45RA-negative fraction. These receptors were collected from a man between 18 and 29 years old in good health.

In this sample, this clone turned up once. The genes are TRBV5-1 and TRBJ2-1; a possible D gene is TRBD1 (5 bases). Germline V CDR1 and CDR2: SGHRS, YFSETQ. V was cut by 4 bases and J by 2 bases, with 13 bases left in between. The CDR3 has 15 residues. The CDR3 nucleotides are TGCGCCAGCAGCGGGGCGGCGGAAGCCTACAATGAGCAGTTCTTC. Encoded protein: CASSGAAEAYNEQFF.

V and J are TRBV4-1 and TRBJ2-7, with 7 bases identical to TRBD2. This CDR3 is 16 amino acids long. CDR1 is MGHRA and CDR2 is YSYEKL in the germline V gene. The V and J ends lost 2 bases and 0 bases, in that order; junction bases with no gene match: 7. CDR3 coding DNA: TGCGCCAGCAGCCAAACCAGCGGGATGAGCTCCTACGAGCAGTACTTC. This translates into CASSQTSGMSSYEQYF.

The CDR3 sequence is CASSSVRQGINSPLHF. DNA for the CDR3: TGTGCCAGCAGCTCAGTCCGACAGGGCATTAATTCACCCCTCCACTTT. This chain links TRBV5-6 with TRBJ1-6; 7 bases fit TRBD1. After removal of 3 bases from V and 6 bases from J, the junction contained 9 bases not matched to a gene. This CDR3 is built from 16 residues. The germline CDR1 and CDR2 sequences are SGHDT and YYEEEE.

The chain has TRBV6-1 and TRBJ1-1; D might be TRBD1 (5 bases). This CDR3 has 15 amino acids. Trimming removed 1 base at V and 5 bases at J, with 14 bases between. From germline, CDR1 is MNHNS and CDR2 SASEGT. CDR3 coding DNA: TGTGCCAGCAGTGAAGACGGGGGGAGGACAACTGAAGCTTTCTTT. Translated: CASSEDGGRTTEAFF.

The chain is built from TRBV2 and TRBJ1-1, with D perhaps matching TRBD1 (5 bases). The V end lost 5 bases, the J end lost 1 base, and 14 bases lay between the germline ends. The CDR3 contains 15 residues. From germline, CDR1 is SNHLY and CDR2 FYNNEI. CDR3 sequence: CASSRDGRGNTEAFF. The CDR3 DNA follows: TGTGCCAGCAGTCGCGACGGAAGGGGGAACACTGAAGCTTTCTTT. Full variable domain (remainder filled in from reference TRBV2 and TRBJ1-1): EPEVTQTPSHQVTQMGQEVILRCVPISNHLYFYWYRQILGQKVEFLVSFYNNEISEKSEIFDDQFSVERPDGSNFTLKIRSTKLEDSAMYFCASSRDGRGNTEAFFGQGTRLTVV.

The chain employs TRBV6-6 and TRBJ1-4; tentatively, D is TRBD1 (5 bases). The CDR3 has 15 residues. The V gene lost 2 bases and the J gene lost 8 bases, with 15 bases spanning the gap. From germline, CDR1 is MNHNY and CDR2 SVGAGI (reference sequence). CDR3 DNA: TGTGCCAGCAGTTACGGGGCCCCTCCGAGGGAAAAACTGTTTTTT. Protein sequence: CASSYGAPPREKLFF.

The V gene is TRBV5-4, the J gene TRBJ2-1; TRBD1 or TRBD2 may be the D gene (5 bases each). This CDR3 is built from 16 residues. Germline CDR1 SGHNT, CDR2 YYREEE (reference sequence). V lost 4 bases and J 0 bases, leaving 14 bases between the germline ends. CDR3 region: CASSLDGTSSYNEQFF. The DNA for the CDR3 is TGTGCCAGCAGCCTGGACGGGACGAGCTCCTACAATGAGCAGTTCTTC.

The V call is TRBV2, the J call TRBJ1-1; D gene unclear. The germline gives CDR1 SNHLY, CDR2 FYNNEI. This CDR3 spans 15 amino acids. Trimming shortened V by 3 bases and J by 1 base, and 12 bases separated the two germline ends. The CDR3 bases are TGTGCCAGCAGTGACGCAGGCAGGTCGAACACTGAAGCTTTCTTT. This codes for CASSDAGRSNTEAFF.

This clone has only a few counts. The CDR3 DNA sequence: TGTGCCAGCAGCCACCGGACTAGCGGGGCCACAGATACGCAGTATTTT. It translates to CASSHRTSGATDTQYF. The J gene is TRBJ2-3, the V gene TRBV5-5, with 12 bases aligning to TRBD2. The J segment lost 2 bases and the V segment lost 4 bases, leaving 5 bases of the junction unmatched. The CDR3 extends over 16 amino acids. Looked up from germline, CDR1 is SGHKS and CDR2 is YYEKEE (reference sequence).

The rearrangement links TRBV4-3 to TRBJ2-7; TRBD2 matches 10 bases. The trim removed 1 base at V and 7 bases at J, leaving 7 bases unmatched. This CDR3 comprises 15 residues. The germline V gene has CDR1 LGHNA and CDR2 YSLEER. As DNA, the CDR3 is TGCGCCAGCAGCCAAGTCCTAGCGGGGGCGGGGGAGCAGTACTTC. Translated: CASSQVLAGAGEQYF.

This clone has just a few counts. The same CDR3 can be traced to other DNA sequences in this sample. The V call is TRBV5-4, the J call TRBJ2-1; weak D call: TRBD2 (6 bases). This CDR3 is built from 15 residues. V dropped 2 bases and J dropped 0 bases, with 9 bases sitting between them. Germline-derived CDR1 and CDR2 are SGHNT and YYREEE (reference sequence). The CDR3 region is CASSLGGTSYNEQFF. CDR3 nucleotides: TGTGCCAGCAGCTTAGGCGGGACCTCCTACAATGAGCAGTTCTTC.

The gene calls are TRBV28 and TRBJ2-7, with D maybe TRBD1 (5 bases). The CDR3 runs 13 residues. V lost 6 bases and J lost 1, with 10 bases in between. Looked up from germline, CDR1 is MDHEN and CDR2 is SYDVKM. CDR3 nucleotides: TGTGCCAGCAGACGGACACAATCCTACGAGCAGTACTTC. Translation: CASRRTQSYEQYF.

Points on this clone: Other DNA variants within this sample encode the same CDR3. The J gene is TRBJ1-2, the V gene TRBV2; D remains unclear. The CDR3 has 13 amino acids. V was cut by 3 bases and J by 2 bases, with 7 bases left in between. Germline V gene data show CDR1 as SNHLY and CDR2 as FYNNEI. CDR3 nucleotides: TGTGCCAGCAGTGATGACGGCAACTATGGCTACACCTTC. Translation gives CASSDDGNYGYTF.

The CDR3 region is CASSRYRGSNSPLHF. As DNA, the CDR3 is TGTGCCAGCAGTCGCTACAGGGGAAGTAATTCACCCCTCCACTTT. The rearrangement joins TRBV27 to TRBJ1-6, with TRBD1 matching over 7 bases. Germline V lookup: CDR1 MNHEY, CDR2 SMNVEV (reference sequence). The ends lost 5 bases at V and 6 bases at J; junction bases unmatched: 7. The CDR3 is 15 residues long.

At least ten counts were recorded for this clone. This sample also contains other DNA sequences that code for the same CDR3. V usage is TRBV18 and J usage is TRBJ2-2, with TRBD1 matching 9 bases. V lost 3 bases, J lost 1 base, and 0 bases stayed unmatched. The CDR3 totals 15 residues. Germline V CDR1 and CDR2: KGHSH, LQKENI. The CDR3 DNA follows: TGTGCCAGCTCACCGGGACAGGGGAACACCGGGGAGCTGTTTTTT. Translation: CASSPGQGNTGELFF.

This clone was seen a handful of times. The V and J genes are TRBV11-2 and TRBJ2-7; TRBD1 agrees at 8 bases. Germline-derived CDR1 and CDR2 are SGHAT and FQNNGV. The CDR3 sequence is 15 residues long. V shed 5 bases, J shed 3 bases, and the junction held 9 bases outside the gene matches. The CDR3 loop is CASSEGQDIFYEQYF. CDR3 DNA sequence: TGTGCCAGCAGCGAGGGACAGGACATTTTCTACGAGCAGTACTTC.

This chain connects TRBV5-6 to TRBJ1-2; D is possibly TRBD1 (6 bases). The germline V and J ends were trimmed by 2 bases and 6 bases, with 11 bases remaining between them. The CDR3 runs 13 residues. Germline CDR1 and CDR2: SGHDT and YYEEEE. CDR3 in DNA: TGTGCCAGCAGCTTCACAGGGTCTGATGGCTACACCTTC. It yields the protein CASSFTGSDGYTF.

The rearrangement links TRBV5-1 to TRBJ2-7; perhaps TRBD1 as D (6 bases). The CDR3 extends over 14 amino acids. Trimming shortened V by 4 bases and J by 1 base, and 12 bases separated the two germline ends. Germline values: CDR1 SGHRS, CDR2 YFSETQ. This chain's CDR3 is CASSDGQMSYEQYF. CDR3 DNA sequence: TGCGCCAGCAGCGACGGACAGATGTCCTACGAGCAGTACTTC.

The rearrangement uses TRBV2 and TRBJ1-2; 9 positions agree with TRBD1. This CDR3 contains 14 residues. Germline trimming cut 7 bases from V and 4 bases from J; bases unmatched to any gene: 7. Germline V CDR1 and CDR2: SNHLY, FYNNEI. The CDR3 region has the DNA TGTGCCAGCACCATACAGGGGGCTGGCTATGGCTACACCTTC. Protein sequence: CASTIQGAGYGYTF.

The chain couples TRBV4-1 to TRBJ1-5, with a tentative D call TRBD1 (6 bases). Trimming took off 0 bases at V and 0 bases at J, with 12 bases between the two ends. CDR1 MGHRA and CDR2 YSYEKL come from the germline V gene. The CDR3 is made up of 17 amino acids. CDR3 region: CASSQETAGVSNQPQHF. The CDR3 DNA follows: TGCGCCAGCAGCCAAGAAACCGCAGGGGTTAGCAATCAGCCCCAGCATTTT.